The 10 T cell receptor beta chains reported below all come from one sample, sequenced in a study of regulatory T cells in long-lasting Graves disease. With iRepertoire HTBI primers and Arm-PCR of CDR3 regions, TCR beta libraries were built. TCRdb re-derived calls from the multiplex PCR reads in MiXCR, one entry per CDR3 protein. The repertoire includes fewer than 650,000 distinct CDR3 sequences, about 16% of them detected once, and 12% sits in the top ten. Time point given: newly diagnosed GD, antithyroid drugs for less than 3 months. The TCR library was made from RNA that had been extracted from PBMCs in TRIzol. These sequences were also reported in another study, on T cells in Graves' hyperthyroidism and ophthalmopathy.

The input for sequencing was peripheral blood mononuclear cells (PBMCs), taken at new diagnosis, from a patient treated with antithyroid drugs. The receptors shown here come from a man aged 18 to 29 with Graves disease.

V is TRBV9 and J is TRBJ1-1, with 8 positions matching TRBD1. After removal of 5 bases from V and 1 base from J, the junction contained 7 bases not matched to a gene. This CDR3 has 15 residues. The germline V gene has CDR1 SGDLS and CDR2 YYNGEE. CDR3 DNA: TGTGCCAGCAGTGCGTTGGGGACAGGGAACACTGAAGCTTTCTTT. It is translated as CASSALGTGNTEAFF.

Regarding this clonotype: This sequence may be a read error, since a much larger clone differs from it by one base. The chain employs TRBV6-6 and TRBJ2-2; D may correspond to TRBD1 or TRBD2 (5 bases each). The CDR3 consists of 15 residues. V lost 4 bases to trimming and J lost 7 bases, with 16 bases between them. Looked up from germline, CDR1 is MNHNY and CDR2 is SVGAGI (reference sequence). The CDR3 is CASSCSIEGSGELFF. As DNA, the CDR3 is TGTGCCAGCAGTTGCTCGATCGAGGGGAGCGGGGAGCTGTTTTTT.

The rearrangement joins TRBV9 to TRBJ2-5, with 12 bases identical to TRBD2. Germline loops: CDR1 SGDLS, CDR2 YYNGEE. CDR3 length: 17 amino acids. After removal of 3 bases from V and 5 bases from J, the junction contained 11 bases not matched to a gene. The CDR3 reads CASSARNGLAGRETQYF. CDR3 sequence (DNA): TGTGCCAGCAGCGCGAGAAACGGACTAGCGGGACGGGAGACCCAGTACTTC.

Only a few counts were recorded for this clonotype. J is TRBJ1-1 and V is TRBV9; maybe TRBD1 (5 bases). Germline-derived CDR1 and CDR2 are SGDLS and YYNGEE. Between the trimmed V and J ends, which lost 2 bases and 4 bases, there was a span of 9 bases. The CDR3 consists of 13 residues. The CDR3, as DNA: TGTGCCAGCAGCGTGTCAGGGCCCACTGAAGCTTTCTTT. Residues: CASSVSGPTEAFF.

This clonotype has ten or more counts. The chain joins TRBV2 to TRBJ2-1; no firm D call. Per germline, CDR1 SNHLY and CDR2 FYNNEI. This CDR3 contains 17 residues. Trimming took off 1 base at V and 3 bases at J, with 16 bases between the two ends. CDR3 in DNA: TGTGCCAGCAGTGAAGAGGTAGTAGGCCCTGGCTACAATGAGCAGTTCTTC. Its protein is CASSEEVVGPGYNEQFF.

This clonotype was counted only a few times. The chain uses TRBV29-1 and TRBJ1-2, with a possible D match to TRBD1 (6 bases). Per the germline V gene, CDR1 is SQVTM and CDR2 is ANQGSEA. The CDR3 contains 14 residues. With 5 bases removed from V and 0 bases from J, the gap between germline ends came to 13 bases. The CDR3 coding sequence is TGCAGCGTTACGGACAGCTTAACTAACTATGGCTACACCTTC. Translating gives CSVTDSLTNYGYTF.

The CDR3 DNA reads TGTGCCACCAGCGCGGACAGGCCGACTTATAATTCACCCCTCCACTTT. Its translation is CATSADRPTYNSPLHF. The chain is built from TRBV15 and TRBJ1-6, with 7 bases matching TRBD1. The CDR3 has 16 residues. The germline CDR1 and CDR2 sequences are LNHNV and YYDKDF (reference sequence). V dropped 5 bases and J dropped 4; count of bases not matched to a gene: 8.

With regard to this clonotype: A read error may explain this, as a much larger clone is one base away. The chain couples TRBV27 to TRBJ1-1; 9 positions agree with TRBD1. Germline V lookup: CDR1 MNHEY, CDR2 SMNVEV (reference sequence). The CDR3 is 15 amino acids. CDR3: CAGSLSHRGPTEAFF. In nucleotides, the CDR3 is TGTGCCGGCAGTTTATCCCACAGGGGGCCCACTGAAGCTTTCTTT.

This clonotype was observed many times. The chain links TRBV10-2 to TRBJ2-4; no clear D gene. The CDR3 extends over 18 amino acids. V was shortened by 3 bases and J by 0 bases, with 18 bases between the two germline ends. Germline V gene lookup returns CDR1 WSHSY and CDR2 SAAADI. CDR3 DNA sequence: TGCGCCAGCAGTGATATAATAGGGCCGGACGGAGCCAAAAACATTCAGTACTTC. Translated: CASSDIIGPDGAKNIQYF.

This clonotype was detected many times. The rearrangement joins TRBV2 to TRBJ2-1, with D possibly being TRBD1 (5 bases). The V and J ends lost 3 bases and 8 bases respectively, with 11 bases between them. Germline loops: CDR1 SNHLY, CDR2 FYNNEI. There are 13 residues in the CDR3. The CDR3 sequence: CASSDRGYDEQFF. DNA for the CDR3: TGTGCCAGCAGTGATAGGGGTTACGATGAGCAGTTCTTC.